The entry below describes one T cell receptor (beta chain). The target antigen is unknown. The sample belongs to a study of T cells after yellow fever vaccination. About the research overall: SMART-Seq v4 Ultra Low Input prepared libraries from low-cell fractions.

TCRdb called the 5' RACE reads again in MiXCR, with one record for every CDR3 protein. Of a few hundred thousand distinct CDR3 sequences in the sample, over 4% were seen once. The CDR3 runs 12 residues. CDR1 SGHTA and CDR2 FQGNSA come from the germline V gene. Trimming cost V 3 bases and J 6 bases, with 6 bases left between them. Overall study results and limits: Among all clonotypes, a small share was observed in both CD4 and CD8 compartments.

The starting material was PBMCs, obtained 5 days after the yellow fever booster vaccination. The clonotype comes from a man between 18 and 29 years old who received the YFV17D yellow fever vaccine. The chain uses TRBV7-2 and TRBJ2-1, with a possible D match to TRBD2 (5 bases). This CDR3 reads CASSFGVNEQFF. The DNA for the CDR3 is TGTGCCAGCAGCTTCGGGGTCAATGAGCAGTTCTTC.